What follows is one T cell receptor (beta chain) and its context. Germline assignment: CDR1 MRHNA and CDR2 SNTAGT. CDR3 length: 15 residues. V lost 0 bases and J 8 bases, leaving 16 bases between the germline ends. Methods used by the authors: Scientists estimated how many nucleated cells there were by amplifying reference gene primers. TCRdb keeps only in-frame clones here, not all; method: immunoSEQ multiplex PCR. V, J and clone size were drawn from that table, and D and trimming were deduced from the DNA. The sample holds about 140,000 clones, 80% to 90% seen once. These data originate in a study of blood T cell repertoires in COVID-19. The overall study: Samples of COVID-19 (acute and convalescent) were obtained from the United States, Italy and Spain. Nucleic acid was either cDNA or gDNA, and it came from T cells, B-cell-depleted T cells, or PBMCs.

The rearrangement links TRBV6-4 to TRBJ1-2; D ambiguous. Sequenced sample: peripheral blood. The TCR originated in a woman of 80 years or more with acute or convalescent COVID-19. CDR3 nucleotides: TGTGCCAGCAGTGACTCGTATAAGGGAACGGGGGGCTACACCTTC. It codes for CASSDSYKGTGGYTF.